One sample yielded the 8 T cell receptor beta chains listed below, sequenced in a study of T cells in Graves' hyperthyroidism and ophthalmopathy (dated by TCRdb to between 2018 and 2020). Libraries came from multiplex PCR. TCRdb names Illumina HiSeq 2000 as the instrument used. TCR beta CDR3 regions were amplified from RNA transcripts. For the first round of RT-PCR on the TCR CDR3, the HTBI primer set was used together with the Qiagen OneStep RT-PCR kit. Starting from the raw public reads, TCRdb applied fastp trimming at Q25, assembled clones with MiXCR and retained in-frame beta chains. Every entry covers one CDR3 protein and lists the most common genes and DNA from its rows. Here the sample has 480,000 or so distinct CDR3 sequences; 14% occur a single time. Of the sample, around a sixth is held by the ten largest clones. The material sequenced was blood. The receptors were gathered from a woman aged 18-35 years with Graves' hyperthyroidism.

This clonotype was seen at least ten times. The V call is TRBV30, the J call TRBJ1-1; D gene ambiguous. The CDR3 length is 11 residues. V lost 2 bases and J 1 base, leaving 2 bases between the germline ends. Per the germline V gene, CDR1 is GTSNPN and CDR2 is SVGIG (reference sequence). This chain's CDR3 is CAWSRNTEAFF. As DNA, the CDR3 is TGTGCCTGGAGTAGGAACACTGAAGCTTTCTTT.

The table lists this clonotype with many counts. V usage is TRBV5-1 and J usage is TRBJ2-2; D perhaps matches TRBD2 (6 bases). Germline V gives CDR1 SGHRS, CDR2 YFSETQ. V lost 7 bases to trimming and J lost 3 bases, with 16 bases between them. The length of the CDR3 is 15 residues. The CDR3 DNA sequence: TGCGCCAGCGTTCGGGGGACCCCCGACACCGGGGAGCTGTTTTTT. Its translation is CASVRGTPDTGELFF.

This clonotype occurred many times. The chain is built from TRBV12-3 or TRBV12-4 and TRBJ1-2; D gene ambiguous. V was pared by 5 bases and J by 4 bases, with 11 bases between. This CDR3 comprises 13 residues. CDR3 amino acids: CASSPSEFYGYTF. CDR3 DNA sequence: TGTGCCAGCAGTCCATCAGAGTTCTATGGCTACACCTTC.

This clonotype was picked up a small number of times. This sequence joins TRBV7-3 and TRBJ2-3; 8 bases map to TRBD1. The CDR3 runs to 15 residues. CDR1 and CDR2 (germline): SGHTA, FQGTGA. V shed 5 bases and J 2 bases; nucleotides not matched to a gene: 6. This CDR3 reads CASSARQGFTDTQYF. The CDR3 DNA is TGTGCCAGCAGCGCAAGACAGGGGTTCACAGATACGCAGTATTTT.

A few counts support this clonotype. The J gene is TRBJ2-3, the V gene TRBV4-1, with D perhaps given as TRBD1 or TRBD2 (5 bases each). The CDR3 contains 16 residues. The germline CDR1 and CDR2 sequences are MGHRA and YSYEKL. Trimming took off 4 bases at V and 6 bases at J, with 20 bases between the two ends. In DNA form, the CDR3 reads TGCGCCAGCAGCCTACGTCTTAGGCTGGGACGGGATACGCAGTATTTT. This gives the protein CASSLRLRLGRDTQYF.

As regards this clonotype: A much larger clone sits a single nucleotide away, making a read error possible. This rearrangement joins TRBV20-1 to TRBJ2-7; D perhaps matches TRBD2 (5 bases). Germline V CDR1 and CDR2: DFQATT, SNEGSKA (reference sequence). The CDR3 runs 11 residues. In DNA form, the CDR3 reads TGCAGCGTTGCTGAGGGTATCGAGCAGTACTTC. Translated, it gives CSVAEGIEQYF.

This clonotype was counted ten times or more. CDR3 bases: TGTGCCAGCAACCTACAGGGAAAACATGAAGCTTTCTTT. Residues: CASNLQGKHEAFF. This chain links TRBV12-3 or TRBV12-4 with TRBJ1-1; D is perhaps TRBD1 (6 bases). V was trimmed by 7 bases and J by 7 bases, leaving 16 bases between them. CDR3 length: 13 amino acids.

A word on this clonotype: A much more abundant neighbour one base away suggests this may be a read error. This CDR3 fails to terminate in the conserved phenylalanine or tryptophan, so it likely reflects a read error. CDR3 sequence reads: CASSQGGTPQETQYV. Written as DNA, the CDR3 is TGTGCCAGCAGCCAAGGGGGGACTCCCCAAGAGACCCAGTACGTC. The V gene is TRBV14, the J gene TRBJ2-5; the D gene is possibly TRBD2 (6 bases). There are 15 residues in the CDR3. Germline V gene sequence: CDR1 SGHDN, CDR2 FVKESK. V lost 1 base to trimming and J lost 1 base, with 10 bases between them.